What follows are 19 T cell receptor beta chains derived from one specimen sequenced in a study of spatial heterogeneity in lung cancer. TCRdb independently ran MiXCR on the 5' RACE reads; one entry per CDR3 protein. The repertoire has tens of thousands of distinct CDR3 sequences, approximately 6.5% of them found once; the top ten carry about 40%. The time point: sample taken at primary tumor resection. Material for sequencing was whole RNA from tumor, nontumor lung or frozen PBMC, left unsorted. This sample comprised PBMCs, obtained at surgery. These receptors were obtained from a female donor with early-stage non-small cell lung cancer.

This clonotype has more than one count but fewer than ten. CDR3 in amino acids: CASSSPSGGYQETQYF. CDR3 nucleotides: TGTGCCAGCAGCTCGCCTAGCGGGGGCTACCAAGAGACCCAGTACTTC. V usage is TRBV7-8 and J usage is TRBJ2-5, with 10 bases aligning to TRBD2. Germline CDR1 is SGHVS and CDR2 is FQNEAQ. This CDR3 has 16 residues. V shed 4 bases, J shed 0 bases, and the junction held 5 bases outside the gene matches.

The sample holds many counts of this clonotype. V and J are TRBV18 and TRBJ1-1; possibly TRBD1 for D (6 bases). CDR3 length: 14 amino acids. Germline CDR1 and CDR2: KGHSH and LQKENI. V was cut by 3 bases and J by 7 bases, with 15 bases left in between. CDR3 coding DNA: TGTGCCAGCTCACCTTTGACAGGAGGCGGTGAAGCTTTCTTT. It encodes CASSPLTGGGEAFF. The complete variable domain, with remaining parts taken from reference TRBV18 and TRBJ1-1, reads NAGVMQNPRHLVRRRGQEARLRCSPMKGHSHVYWYRQLPEEGLKFMVYLQKENIIDESGMPKERFSAEFPKEGPSILRIQQVVRGDSAAYFCASSPLTGGGEAFFGQGTRLTVV.

This clonotype was counted many times. This sequence joins TRBV27 and TRBJ1-1, with D uncertain. This CDR3 has 13 amino acids. The germline V gene has CDR1 MNHEY and CDR2 SMNVEV (reference sequence). Trimming removed 5 bases from V and 3 bases from J, with 10 bases in between. CDR3 in DNA: TGTGCCAGCAGTCTAATTATGTACACTGAAGCTTTCTTT. Amino acid sequence: CASSLIMYTEAFF.

This clonotype occurred many times. This CDR3 is CASSQDWTGTAFF. The DNA for the CDR3 is TGTGCCAGCAGCCAAGATTGGACAGGGACAGCTTTCTTT. The chain employs TRBV14 and TRBJ1-1; 8 bases are a match to TRBD1. Trimming cost V 0 bases and J 10 bases; bases outside gene matches: 4. The CDR3 loop spans 13 amino acids. Germline values: CDR1 SGHDN, CDR2 FVKESK.

Ten or more counts support this clonotype. This rearrangement joins TRBV5-8 to TRBJ1-1, with 7 bases lining up with TRBD1. This CDR3 comprises 14 residues. Per germline, CDR1 SGHTS and CDR2 YDEGEE. Germline trimming cut 0 bases from V and 4 bases from J; bases unmatched to any gene: 3. The CDR3 loop reads CASSLGTGGTEAFF. The CDR3 nucleotides read TGTGCCAGCAGCTTGGGGACAGGAGGCACTGAAGCTTTCTTT.

V is TRBV7-9 and J is TRBJ2-1; D not resolved. The CDR3 consists of 11 residues. CDR1 is SEHNR and CDR2 is FQNEAQ in the germline V gene (reference sequence). Deletions cut 2 bases from V and 10 bases from J, with 6 bases between. The CDR3 nucleotides are TGTGCCAGCAGCTTACGGATCGAGCAGTTCTTC. As protein: CASSLRIEQFF.

The chain uses TRBV29-1 and TRBJ2-5; D not resolved. The CDR3 has 13 residues. The germline CDR1 and CDR2 sequences are SQVTM and ANQGSEA. Deletions cut 4 bases from V and 5 bases from J, with 14 bases between. The CDR3 reads CSVGPGLGETQYF. CDR3 bases: TGCAGCGTTGGACCGGGCCTCGGGGAGACCCAGTACTTC. Supplemented by reference TRBV29-1 and TRBJ2-5, the full variable domain reads SAVISQKPSRDICQRGTSLTIQCQVDSQVTMMFWYRQQPGQSLTLIATANQGSEATYESGFVIDKFPISRPNLTFSTLTVSNMSPEDSSIYLCSVGPGLGETQYFGPGTRLLVL.

With regard to this clonotype: A much larger clone differs by one base, so this may be a read error. The J gene is TRBJ2-1, the V gene TRBV12-3 or TRBV12-4; tentative D call: TRBD1 (6 bases). The CDR3 sequence is 14 residues long. In DNA, the CDR3 is TGTGCCAGCATCCTCGGGACAATGAACAATGAGCGGTTCTTC. Protein product: CASILGTMNNERFF.

This clonotype was counted between two and nine times. This chain joins TRBV2 and TRBJ1-5; TRBD1 is a possible D gene (5 bases). The CDR3 is 14 residues long. V lost 8 bases, J lost 3 bases, and 14 bases lay in between. The germline V gene encodes CDR1 SNHLY and CDR2 FYNNEI. CDR3 sequence: CASAGQSLNQPQHF. For the CDR3, the DNA is TGTGCCAGCGCGGGGCAGTCGCTCAATCAGCCCCAGCATTTT.

The rearrangement uses TRBV2 and TRBJ1-6; no clear D gene. Germline V CDR1 and CDR2: SNHLY, FYNNEI. The CDR3 is 15 residues long. V shed 6 bases and J shed 0 bases, with 9 bases lying between them. CDR3 residues: CASRDRDSYNSPLHF. The DNA for the CDR3 is TGTGCCAGCAGGGACCGAGACTCCTATAATTCACCCCTCCACTTT. Full variable domain (remainder filled in from reference TRBV2 and TRBJ1-6): EPEVTQTPSHQVTQMGQEVILRCVPISNHLYFYWYRQILGQKVEFLVSFYNNEISEKSEIFDDQFSVERPDGSNFTLKIRSTKLEDSAMYFCASRDRDSYNSPLHFGNGTRLTVT.

This clonotype was recorded many times. The rearrangement links TRBV4-3 to TRBJ2-1; D ambiguous. The germline V and J ends were trimmed by 0 bases and 2 bases, with 11 bases remaining between them. Germline CDR1 reads LGHNA; CDR2 reads YSLEER. The CDR3 length is 16 residues. CDR3 nucleotide sequence: TGCGCCAGCAGCCAAGAAGCAAACCCGACCTACAATGAGCAGTTCTTC. Protein sequence: CASSQEANPTYNEQFF.

This clonotype was seen many times. The V gene is TRBV7-9, the J gene TRBJ1-5; no reliable D call. The germline V gene has CDR1 SEHNR and CDR2 FQNEAQ (reference sequence). This CDR3 has 15 residues. Trimming took 5 bases from V and 2 from J, leaving 13 bases between them. The DNA for the CDR3 is TGTGCCAGCAGCCAGCCTTCAGCAGGCAATCAGCCCCAGCATTTT. Its translation is CASSQPSAGNQPQHF. The complete variable domain, with remaining parts taken from reference TRBV7-9 and TRBJ1-5, reads DTGVSQNPRHKITKRGQNVTFRCDPISEHNRLYWYRQTLGQGPEFLTYFQNEAQLEKSRLLSDRFSAERPKGSFSTLEIQRTEQGDSAMYLCASSQPSAGNQPQHFGDGTRLSIL.

This sequence joins TRBV5-1 and TRBJ1-1, with D perhaps matching TRBD1 (6 bases). The CDR3 consists of 14 residues. In germline, CDR1 is SGHRS, CDR2 YFSETQ. V dropped 4 bases and J dropped 2 bases, with 12 bases sitting between them. CDR3 bases: TGCGCCAGCAGCCTGGGGGGCTATAACACTGAAGCTTTCTTT. This gives the protein CASSLGGYNTEAFF.

This clonotype was seen at least ten times. The chain carries TRBV9 and TRBJ2-2; the D gene could be TRBD1 or TRBD2 (5 bases each). Germline CDR1 is SGDLS and CDR2 is YYNGEE. V was pared by 0 bases and J by 0 bases, with 9 bases between. The CDR3 contains 16 residues. The CDR3 spells CASSVGDGANTGELFF. DNA of the CDR3: TGTGCCAGCAGCGTAGGGGACGGGGCGAACACCGGGGAGCTGTTTTTT.

Many counts were recorded for this clonotype. The chain employs TRBV19 and TRBJ2-3; 12 nucleotides align to TRBD2. The CDR3 spans 16 residues. The germline CDR1 and CDR2 sequences are LNHDA and SQIVND (reference sequence). J lost 6 bases, V lost 5 bases, and 9 bases had no gene match. The CDR3: CASSSSRTSGADTQYF. Here the CDR3 DNA reads TGTGCCAGTAGTTCCTCTCGGACTAGCGGGGCGGATACGCAGTATTTT.

The J gene is TRBJ2-1, the V gene TRBV28, with 7 bases aligning to TRBD1. Germline V gene lookup returns CDR1 MDHEN and CDR2 SYDVKM. With 5 bases clipped from V and 8 bases from J, the junction kept 12 bases outside the gene matches. The CDR3 contains 15 residues. CDR3: CASSQLSTGADEQFF. CDR3 DNA sequence: TGTGCCAGCAGTCAACTATCTACAGGGGCTGATGAGCAGTTCTTC.

The V gene is TRBV5-4, the J gene TRBJ2-3; D not certain. This CDR3 is built from 12 residues. Trimming shortened V by 4 bases and J by 4 bases, and 7 bases separated the two germline ends. Germline values: CDR1 SGHNT, CDR2 YYREEE (reference sequence). The CDR3 loop reads CASSKEADTQYF. In DNA, the CDR3 is TGTGCCAGCAGCAAAGAGGCAGATACGCAGTATTTT.

This clonotype was seen at least ten times. This chain links TRBV7-2 with TRBJ2-7; D uncertain. This CDR3 has 14 residues. Germline CDR1 is SGHTA and CDR2 is FQGNSA. The V gene lost 3 bases and the J gene lost 4 bases, with 13 bases spanning the gap. In DNA form, the CDR3 reads TGTGCCAGCAGCTTGCCGAACATCTTATACGAGCAGTACTTC. Residues: CASSLPNILYEQYF.

This clonotype was recorded many times. This sequence joins TRBV7-9 and TRBJ1-5; D gene uncertain. Between the trimmed V and J ends, which lost 1 base and 0 bases, there was a span of 7 bases. The length of the CDR3 is 15 residues. The germline gives CDR1 SEHNR, CDR2 FQNEAQ (reference sequence). The chain's CDR3 is CASSLGGASNQPQHF. CDR3 DNA sequence: TGTGCCAGCAGCTTAGGTGGAGCTAGCAATCAGCCCCAGCATTTT.